The T cell receptor (beta chain) described here comes from a study of Graves' ophthalmopathy and Graves' hyperthyroidism. A word on this clonotype: The antigen remains unidentified.

Investigators amplified TCR beta CDR3 regions from RNA transcripts. RT-PCR was first run with HTBI primers, then multiplex PCR in a second round. One entry per CDR3 protein results from TCRdb running MiXCR on the multiplex PCR reads. The data show 260,000 or so distinct CDR3 sequences, with around 50% seen just once and roughly half held by the top ten. Study conclusions and caveats: Most clonotypes expanded in thyroid above 0.001 frequency were present in blood too. Ophthalmopathy progression predictions by the model showed roughly 77% specificity and roughly 70% sensitivity.

Sequencing was carried out using peripheral blood. The sequence derives from an adult man with Graves' ophthalmopathy.

CDR3 protein: CASSPRGRRNEQYF. CDR3 bases: TGTGCCAGCAGTCCGAGGGGGCGCAGAAATGAGCAGTACTTC. The chain couples TRBV25-1 to TRBJ2-7, with 7 bases aligning to TRBD1. CDR1 is MGHDK and CDR2 is SYGVNS in the germline V gene. The CDR3 totals 14 residues. V lost 5 bases, J lost 7 bases, and 11 bases stayed unmatched.